The 3 T cell receptor beta chains presented below share a single source sample, sequenced in a study of control samples from healthy donors and cancer patients. The method was immunoSEQ multiplex PCR; TCRdb's version includes in-frame clones alone and lacks a portion of them. The sample holds about 97,000 clones, about 91% seen once. Material: blood. The receptors shown here come from a woman aged 18 to 35 in good health.

This chain links TRBV2 with TRBJ1-4, with D tentatively TRBD1 (5 bases). The V gene's germline CDR1 is SNHLY and CDR2 FYNNEI. V lost 3 bases to trimming and J lost 4 bases, with 12 bases between them. The CDR3 length is 15 residues. The CDR3 DNA is TGTGCCAGCAGTGATTCCGGGCAGGGTAATGAAAAACTGTTTTTT. This codes for CASSDSGQGNEKLFF.

The genes are TRBV24-1 and TRBJ1-5; no clear D. Germline V gives CDR1 KGHDR, CDR2 SFDVKD. Trimming took 4 bases from V and 8 from J, leaving 8 bases between them. This CDR3 comprises 12 residues. The CDR3 coding sequence is TGTGCCACCAGTGAGGCAGACGAGCCCCAGCATTTT. It encodes CATSEADEPQHF.

In its sample, this clone was seen once. The V call is TRBV4-2, the J call TRBJ2-1, with 9 bases lining up with TRBD1. Germline V gene sequence: CDR1 LGHNA, CDR2 YNFKEQ. The CDR3 has 17 amino acids. The ends lost 0 bases at V and 2 bases at J; junction bases unmatched: 5. The CDR3 region has the DNA TGTGCCAGCAGCCAAGATCCGGGACAGGGTACCTACAATGAGCAGTTCTTC. Translation: CASSQDPGQGTYNEQFF.